These 26 T cell receptor beta chains originate from one sample sequenced in a study of shared clonotypes between healthy human individuals. The table came from immunoSEQ multiplex PCR; TCRdb's copy has only in-frame clones and leaves some out. The table includes some 1.4 million clones, approximately 96% detected once. The specimen was naive CD4+ T cells sorted from blood. As to subset: CD45RA+ positively selected. The receptors shown here come from a man younger than 40 in good health.

The chain is built from TRBV28 and TRBJ2-7, with D perhaps TRBD1 (7 bases). The germline gives CDR1 MDHEN, CDR2 SYDVKM. The CDR3 length is 15 residues. Trimming shortened V by 5 bases and J by 3 bases, and 17 bases separated the two germline ends. The CDR3 spells CASSPLRGVGYEQYF. The CDR3 region has the DNA TGTGCCAGCAGTCCGCTCAGGGGGGTAGGCTACGAGCAGTACTTC.

The gene calls are TRBV6-5 and TRBJ2-2; D gene unclear. The CDR3 has 13 amino acids. Per germline, CDR1 MNHEY and CDR2 SVGAGI. The V gene lost 4 bases and the J gene lost 7 bases, with 10 bases spanning the gap. The CDR3 coding sequence is TGTGCCAGCAGTTCCCGGGTTATCGGGGAGCTGTTTTTT. It specifies CASSSRVIGELFF.

J is TRBJ2-1 and V is TRBV11-3; D ambiguous. The length of the CDR3 is 13 residues. Germline assignment: CDR1 SGHNT and CDR2 YENEEA. V was cut by 5 bases and J by 5 bases, with 10 bases left in between. The CDR3 region has the DNA TGTGCCAGCAGCCTCGGGCCCAACAATGAGCAGTTCTTC. Its translation is CASSLGPNNEQFF.

Concerning this clone itself: Distinct nucleotide sequences in the sample also encode this CDR3. The chain is built from TRBV9 and TRBJ2-1, with 10 bases aligning to TRBD1. This CDR3 region has 15 residues. J was trimmed by 3 bases and V by 2 bases; bases with no gene match: 2. Germline V gives CDR1 SGDLS, CDR2 YYNGEE. The CDR3 loop reads CASSVGDRGYNEQFF. The CDR3 DNA follows: TGTGCCAGCAGCGTGGGGGACAGGGGCTACAATGAGCAGTTCTTC.

The CDR3 is CASSLYRTSGRSSANTQYF. The CDR3 DNA follows: TGTGCCAGCAGCTTGTATCGGACTAGCGGGAGATCAAGCGCGAATACGCAGTATTTT. The chain links TRBV7-9 to TRBJ2-3, with 13 positions matching TRBD2. The CDR3 length is 19 residues. Unmatched junction bases numbered 16, after V lost 3 bases and J lost 7 bases. Germline CDR1 SEHNR, CDR2 FQNEAQ (reference sequence). The full variable domain, rest sourced from reference TRBV7-9 and TRBJ2-3, is DTGVSQNPRHKITKRGQNVTFRCDPISEHNRLYWYRQTLGQGPEFLTYFQNEAQLEKSRLLSDRFSAERPKGSFSTLEIQRTEQGDSAMYLCASSLYRTSGRSSANTQYFGPGTRLTVL.

This chain connects TRBV7-2 to TRBJ2-3; perhaps D is TRBD1 or TRBD2 (5 bases each). The germline V gene encodes CDR1 SGHTA and CDR2 FQGNSA. Trimming took 6 bases from V and 2 from J, leaving 6 bases between them. This CDR3 region has 12 residues. The CDR3: CASRGVTDTQYF. DNA of the CDR3: TGTGCCAGCAGGGGGGTCACAGATACGCAGTATTTT.

As concerns this clone: Distinct nucleotide sequences in the sample also encode this CDR3. J is TRBJ2-2 and V is TRBV5-1, with TRBD1 as a possible D gene (6 bases). Germline V gene sequence: CDR1 SGHRS, CDR2 YFSETQ. The V gene lost 1 base and the J gene lost 5 bases, with 9 bases spanning the gap. The CDR3 length is 14 residues. Here the CDR3 reads CASSLLRGTGELFF. The DNA for the CDR3 is TGCGCCAGCAGCTTGCTAAGGGGGACCGGGGAGCTGTTTTTT.

This sequence joins TRBV6-9 and TRBJ2-7; perhaps D is TRBD1 or TRBD2 (5 bases each). CDR1 MNHGY and CDR2 SVAAGI come from the germline V gene. The CDR3 is made up of 16 amino acids. Trimming shortened V by 0 bases and J by 1 base, and 13 bases separated the two germline ends. The CDR3 protein is CASSYSRGRRSYEQYF. The DNA for the CDR3 is TGTGCCAGCAGTTATTCCCGGGGACGGCGGTCCTACGAGCAGTACTTC.

This rearrangement joins TRBV5-4 to TRBJ2-3; D unclear. The length of the CDR3 is 11 residues. Germline assignment: CDR1 SGHNT and CDR2 YYREEE (reference sequence). The V end was cut by 4 bases, the J end by 4 bases, with 4 bases between. The CDR3 reads CASSGADTQYF. In DNA, the CDR3 is TGTGCCAGCAGCGGGGCAGATACGCAGTATTTT. The full variable domain, its missing parts supplied by reference TRBV5-4 and TRBJ2-3, is ETGVTQSPTHLIKTRGQQVTLRCSSQSGHNTVSWYQQALGQGPQFIFQYYREEENGRGNFPPRFSGLQFPNYSSELNVNALELDDSALYLCASSGADTQYFGPGTRLTVL.

This chain uses TRBV6-5 with TRBJ2-2; no definite D call. The CDR3 is 16 residues long. V shed 3 bases and J shed 5 bases, with 16 bases lying between them. Germline V gene lookup returns CDR1 MNHEY and CDR2 SVGAGI. For the CDR3, the DNA is TGTGCCAGCAGTTATGGAACTCCGTCTTGGACCGGGGAGCTGTTTTTT. Residues: CASSYGTPSWTGELFF.

The gene calls are TRBV7-6 and TRBJ2-3; a weak D match, TRBD2 (5 bases). Between the trimmed V and J ends, which lost 6 bases and 0 bases, there was a span of 10 bases. Germline V CDR1 and CDR2: SGHVS, FNYEAQ. The CDR3 has 14 amino acids. The CDR3 nucleotides read TGTGCCAGCAGTTCTAGCCTAAGCACAGATACGCAGTATTTT. Amino acid sequence: CASSSSLSTDTQYF. Supplemented by reference TRBV7-6 and TRBJ2-3, the full variable domain reads GAGVSQSPRYKVTKRGQDVALRCDPISGHVSLYWYRQALGQGPEFLTYFNYEAQQDKSGLPNDRFSAERPEGSISTLTIQRTEQRDSAMYRCASSSSLSTDTQYFGPGTRLTVL.

The CDR3: CASSLAMSNEQYF. CDR3 nucleotide sequence: TGCGCCAGCAGCTTGGCAATGAGTAACGAGCAGTACTTC. V usage is TRBV5-1 and J usage is TRBJ2-7, with D unclear. Deletions cut 0 bases from V and 5 bases from J, with 9 bases between. Germline values: CDR1 SGHRS, CDR2 YFSETQ. This CDR3 region has 13 residues.

This clone appeared once. The chain's CDR3 is CASSLEGRRSYEQYF. The DNA of the CDR3 is TGTGCCAGCAGCTTGGAGGGGCGGAGATCCTACGAGCAGTACTTC. The chain combines TRBV5-8 with TRBJ2-7; maybe TRBD1 (5 bases). The V end was cut by 0 bases, the J end by 1 base, with 11 bases between. Germline V gene data show CDR1 as SGHTS and CDR2 as YDEGEE. The CDR3 covers 15 residues.

This clone was seen once. The V call is TRBV6-1, the J call TRBJ2-7; 8 bases are a match to TRBD1. The length of the CDR3 is 15 residues. With V trimmed by 5 bases and J by 3 bases, 9 bases remained unmatched. CDR1 and CDR2 from the germline V gene are MNHNS and SASEGT. The DNA for the CDR3 is TGTGCCAGCAGTTTACAAGCAGGGGGCTTCTACGAGCAGTACTTC. Translated, it gives CASSLQAGGFYEQYF.

V gene TRBV6-6 combines with J gene TRBJ1-1; D perhaps matches TRBD1 (5 bases). Between the trimmed V and J ends, which lost 2 bases and 8 bases, there was a span of 12 bases. Germline V CDR1 and CDR2: MNHNY, SVGAGI (reference sequence). The CDR3 has 13 amino acids. CDR3 region: CASSYQGNIEAFF. In DNA, the CDR3 is TGTGCCAGCAGTTACCAGGGTAACATAGAAGCTTTCTTT.

V usage is TRBV11-2 and J usage is TRBJ2-2; D remains ambiguous. This CDR3 has 15 amino acids. Trimming shortened V by 5 bases and J by 3 bases, and 13 bases separated the two germline ends. Germline loops: CDR1 SGHAT, CDR2 FQNNGV. In nucleotides, the CDR3 is TGTGCCAGCAGCCAACTCGACGGATACACCGGGGAGCTGTTTTTT. Amino acids: CASSQLDGYTGELFF.

This clone was found a few times. The sample holds other DNA sequences that translate to the same CDR3. This chain connects TRBV28 to TRBJ1-1; D is unclear. This CDR3 contains 12 residues. Germline CDR1 MDHEN, CDR2 SYDVKM. Between the trimmed V and J ends, which lost 3 bases and 5 bases, there was a span of 7 bases. CDR3 loop: CASSLLRTEAFF. Written as DNA, the CDR3 is TGTGCCAGCAGTTTGTTGAGGACTGAAGCTTTCTTT.

The rearrangement links TRBV6-6 to TRBJ1-1; 11 bases agree with TRBD1. CDR3 length equals 13 residues. CDR1 is MNHNY, CDR2 SVGAGI, per germline (reference sequence). The trim removed 3 bases at V and 10 bases at J, leaving 4 bases unmatched. CDR3 region: CASSYLGQGVAFF. The CDR3 coding sequence is TGTGCCAGCAGTTATCTGGGACAGGGGGTAGCTTTCTTT.

The V call is TRBV28, the J call TRBJ1-2; 7 bases agree with TRBD1. Germline V lookup: CDR1 MDHEN, CDR2 SYDVKM. This CDR3 has 12 amino acids. Trimming cost V 8 bases and J 8 bases; bases outside gene matches: 8. CDR3 bases: TGTGCCAGCTCCAATACAGGGGACGGCTACACCTTC. Its protein is CASSNTGDGYTF.

The CDR3: CASSETGGPEAFF. The CDR3 bases are TGTGCCAGCAGTGAGACAGGGGGGCCCGAAGCTTTCTTT. The V call is TRBV28, the J call TRBJ1-1; 9 bases are a match to TRBD1. Germline assignment: CDR1 MDHEN and CDR2 SYDVKM. J gave up 8 bases and V 5 bases, and 6 bases lay outside the gene matches. This CDR3 has 13 amino acids.

The chain recombines TRBV15 with TRBJ2-1, with 10 bases that match TRBD2. J was trimmed by 0 bases and V by 6 bases; bases with no gene match: 8. This CDR3 is 17 amino acids long. Germline CDR1 is LNHNV and CDR2 is YYDKDF (reference sequence). CDR3 amino acids: CATRLRASGSSYNEQFF. The CDR3 bases are TGTGCCACCAGACTTCGGGCTAGCGGGAGCTCCTACAATGAGCAGTTCTTC.

J is TRBJ2-7 and V is TRBV11-2; 7 nucleotides line up with TRBD1. Germline CDR1 and CDR2: SGHAT and FQNNGV. The CDR3 covers 14 residues. Unmatched junction bases numbered 5, after V lost 1 base and J lost 5 bases. This CDR3 is CASSLVRGRDEQYF. The CDR3 DNA is TGTGCCAGCAGCTTAGTCAGGGGGAGAGACGAGCAGTACTTC.

The V and J genes are TRBV7-2 and TRBJ2-7; D is perhaps TRBD2 (5 bases). CDR3 length: 15 residues. Germline lookup yields CDR1 SGHTA and CDR2 FQGNSA. With 5 bases removed from V and 4 bases from J, the gap between germline ends came to 18 bases. This CDR3 reads CASSRHALGSYEQYF. The CDR3, as DNA: TGTGCCAGCAGCCGCCACGCACTAGGTTCTTACGAGCAGTACTTC.

This chain connects TRBV28 to TRBJ2-7, with 11 bases that match TRBD2. CDR1 and CDR2 (germline): MDHEN, SYDVKM. V lost 7 bases and J lost 3; bases outside the gene matches: 5. The CDR3 length is 14 residues. The CDR3 bases are TGTGCCAGCAAGCCGGGACTAGCGGTCTACGAGCAGTACTTC. It is translated as CASKPGLAVYEQYF.

The genes are TRBV6-5 and TRBJ2-2; D remains unclear. The germline V gene encodes CDR1 MNHEY and CDR2 SVGAGI. The CDR3 is 15 residues long. Trimming removed 0 bases from V and 7 bases from J, with 12 bases in between. CDR3 nucleotides: TGTGCCAGCAGTTACTCGGCTGGGTGGGGCGGGGAGCTGTTTTTT. It is translated as CASSYSAGWGGELFF.

J is TRBJ2-7 and V is TRBV19, with 7 positions matching TRBD2. V was pared by 3 bases and J by 0 bases, with 11 bases of the junction left unmatched. CDR1 LNHDA and CDR2 SQIVND come from the germline V gene (reference sequence). There are 17 residues in the CDR3. The CDR3 sequence: CASSISLASGTSYEQYF. The CDR3 DNA sequence: TGTGCCAGTAGTATTTCCTTGGCTAGCGGTACCTCCTACGAGCAGTACTTC. Full variable domain (remainder filled in from reference TRBV19 and TRBJ2-7): DGGITQSPKYLFRKEGQNVTLSCEQNLNHDAMYWYRQDPGQGLRLIYYSQIVNDFQKGDIAEGYSVSREKKESFPLTVTSAQKNPTAFYLCASSISLASGTSYEQYFGPGTRLTVT.